This TCR beta chain was retrieved from a study of vaccination effects on CD4 cells after COVID-19 (dated by TCRdb to between 2021 and 2024). Broadly, across the study: Post-vaccine samples across the study were collected a median of 72 days after the second dose, with a range of 14 to 241. SARS-CoV-2 spike-specific CD4+ TCR repertoires were compared before and after mRNA vaccination in COVID-19 convalescent patients and in infection-naive vaccine recipients. Altogether, around eleven COVID-19 convalescent patients and several SARS-CoV-2-naive healthy vaccine recipients made up the full study. In the study, cultures from other donors were sequenced using the Oncomine TCR Beta short-read assay on an Illumina iSeq 100.

The V end loses 10 bases and the J end loses 2 bases, and a stretch of 14 bases separates them. The germline V gene supplies CDR1 MDHEN and CDR2 SYDVKM. Taken from cysteine to phenylalanine, the CDR3 has 14 residues. The kept DNA is CDR3 alone, 42 bases in frame from the first base. The investigation overall reported the following: Among healthy vaccine recipients, nearly all vaccine-induced clones were SARS-CoV-2 mono-reactive, and only 1 of 255 was cross-reactive with common cold coronaviruses. Marked clonal contraction was observed in both infection-induced and vaccine-induced clones at late post-vaccination timepoints, consistent with waning T cell responses. Limitations of the study were the small number of convalescent patients and the absence of early post-infection timepoints.

A word on this clone: The clone's antigen remains unknown. No much larger clone exists at a distance of one base, and base qualities are not known.

The library was made by the immunoSEQ multiplex PCR assay. TCR beta CDR3 sequencing was performed on DNA from the cultured, isolated CD4+ T cells. As for how the authors treated the data: Non-productive TCR sequences were removed, reads were trimmed to the CDR3 region, and CDR3s of at least 7 amino acids were retained. Antigen-specific clonotypes were identified using the MANAFEST web app by comparison of expansion in peptide wells against reference cultures. Positive clones required FDR<0.05 expansion versus reference and all other wells, odds ratio above 5, and frequency above 0.1% in two replicate wells. A clonotype was called cross-reactive if it was significantly expanded both in SARS-CoV-2 spike wells and in at least one common cold coronavirus spike condition. Levenshtein distance calculated with the stringdist R package was used to assess CDR3 similarity, and unrooted trees were constructed with ape in R 3.6.1. TCRdb retrieved this table from immuneACCESS and kept in-frame rearrangements only. Not all clones are present; in checked studies, unresolved V genes account for under half, and no reason is known for the remainder. That table furnishes V, J and clone size, whereas the DNA furnished D and trimming. The sample has tens of thousands of clones on record, around 74% of them singletons. The ten largest clones capture about 1.6% of the sample.

The ViraFEST assay stimulated PBMC with viral peptide pools and then used TCR sequencing to identify antigen-specific CD4+ T cell clonotypes by expansion. After less than eleven days of culture, CD4+ T cells were isolated with the EasySep CD4+ T cell isolation kit. Each participant got two doses of an mRNA SARS-CoV-2 vaccine, either BNT162b2 or mRNA-1273. Negative nucleocapsid antibody results before and after vaccination confirmed that the healthy vaccine recipients had no prior SARS-CoV-2 infection. Around 2.1 million PBMC per well were cultured with approximately 10 ug/ml peptides in IMDM containing around 5.3% human AB serum, about 9 IU/ml IL-2 and gentamicin. On days 3 and 7, half of the culture medium was replaced with fresh IL-2-containing medium. Each peptide stimulation condition was cultured in triplicate wells unless otherwise noted. PBMC were separated from whole blood using Ficoll-Paque Plus gradient centrifugation and were then either cryopreserved at -140C or used fresh. The overlapping peptide pools covered the spike proteins of SARS-CoV-2 and of the common cold coronaviruses HCoV-NL63, HCoV-OC43 and HCoV-229E. The QIAamp micro DNA kit was used to extract genomic DNA from the cultured CD4+ T cells.

This sequence originates from a human donor who received a COVID-19 vaccine. The receptor chain draws on TRBV28 and TRBJ1-4; the D gene is not confidently resolved. This specimen consisted of CD4+ T cells from PBMCs cultured with HCoV-229E spike peptides, obtained after COVID-19 vaccination. Read against the paper, the sample's cell subset or site label means: HCoV-229E spike overlapping peptide pool stimulation. The CDR3 loop reads CATVMSGTNEKLFF. The bases are TGTGCCACCGTAATGAGCGGTACTAATGAAAAACTGTTTTTT.